One sample yielded the 25 T cell receptor beta chains listed below, sequenced in a study of blood T cell repertoires in COVID-19. Some clones are missing from TCRdb's copy, which holds only in-frame ones; the method was immunoSEQ multiplex PCR. The top ten clones hold 20% to 25% of a sample with some 180,000 clones, about 88% of them seen once. Sequenced input: PBMCs or T cells enriched from blood (not recorded which). Receptor source: a middle-aged woman in a cohort exposed to, infected with or recovered from COVID-19 (not recorded which).

The CDR3 coding sequence is TGTGCCATTAACTCTGGAAACACCATATATTTT. Encoded protein: CAINSGNTIYF. The chain is built from TRBV11-2 and TRBJ1-3; D unresolved. The V end was cut by 10 bases, the J end by 0 bases, with 4 bases between. The CDR3 spans 11 residues. The germline V gene encodes CDR1 SGHAT and CDR2 FQNNGV.

This chain connects TRBV15 to TRBJ2-1, with D unresolved. CDR1 is LNHNV, CDR2 YYDKDF, per germline (reference sequence). Trimming took 1 base from V and 10 from J, leaving 8 bases between them. CDR3 length: 12 residues. CDR3 sequence: CATSRVLGEQFF. CDR3 nucleotides: TGTGCCACCAGCAGAGTTTTGGGCGAGCAGTTCTTC. The full variable domain, in which reference TRBV15 and TRBJ2-1 provide the parts outside the CDR3, is DAMVIQNPRYQVTQFGKPVTLSCSQTLNHNVMYWYQQKSSQAPKLLFHYYDKDFNNEADTPDNFQSRRPNTSFCFLDIRSPGLGDTAMYLCATSRVLGEQFFGPGTRLTVL.

V usage is TRBV27 and J usage is TRBJ1-2; TRBD1 matches at 8 bases. V was pared by 5 bases and J by 4 bases, with 3 bases of the junction left unmatched. CDR3 length equals 13 residues. CDR1 is MNHEY, CDR2 SMNVEV, per germline (reference sequence). This CDR3 is CASSQGTGYGYTF. The CDR3 DNA sequence: TGTGCCAGCAGTCAAGGGACAGGCTATGGCTACACCTTC.

The chain carries TRBV3-1 (or the pseudogene TRBV3-2) and TRBJ2-5, with D perhaps matching TRBD1 (5 bases). Per germline, CDR1 LGHDT and CDR2 YNNKEL (reference sequence). This CDR3 contains 13 residues. The V gene lost 3 bases and the J gene lost 2 bases, with 7 bases spanning the gap. In DNA, the CDR3 is TGTGCCAGCAGCCATCGACAGCAAGAGACCCAGTACTTC. Its protein product is CASSHRQQETQYF.

V gene TRBV6-2 or TRBV6-3 combines with J gene TRBJ1-5; D gene uncertain. The ends were cut back, 4 bases at V and 4 bases at J, with 8 bases in the middle. The CDR3 sequence is 13 residues long. CDR1 is MNHEY, CDR2 SVGEGT, per germline. The CDR3 DNA is TGTGCCAGCAGTTTGACTAAAAATCAGCCCCAGCATTTT. Protein sequence: CASSLTKNQPQHF.

This clone was counted between two and nine times. The CDR3: CASSLPRGSHQPQHF. CDR3 in DNA: TGTGCCAGCAGTTTACCCAGGGGGTCGCATCAGCCCCAGCATTTT. The chain joins TRBV28 to TRBJ1-5, with TRBD1 matching over 7 bases. Germline values: CDR1 MDHEN, CDR2 SYDVKM. The CDR3 has 15 residues. Trimming removed 2 bases from V and 5 bases from J; junction bases left unmatched: 6.

The CDR3 region has the DNA TGTGCCAGCAGCAACCCGCGGGGATCAAACTGGGACGAGCAGTACTTC. Amino acids: CASSNPRGSNWDEQYF. The chain couples TRBV21-1 to TRBJ2-7; the table's D call, TRBD2, was not checked against the DNA. TRBV21-1 is a recognized pseudogene. There are 16 residues in the CDR3.

The chain links TRBV10-3 to TRBJ1-6; 7 bases are shared with TRBD1. CDR3 length: 13 amino acids. The junction had 0 bases not matched to a gene; V was cut back by 2 bases and J by 8 bases. Germline V gene lookup returns CDR1 ENHRY and CDR2 SYGVKD. The CDR3 DNA reads as TGTGCCATCAGTGAGGACAGGGATTCACCCCTCCACTTT. Translated: CAISEDRDSPLHF.

The DNA of the CDR3 is TGTGCCAGCAGCTCCGAGGGGGCAGACTATGGCTACACCTTC. Translating it yields CASSSEGADYGYTF. The genes are TRBV11-2 and TRBJ1-2, with 7 bases fitting TRBD1. The ends lost 4 bases at V and 3 bases at J; junction bases unmatched: 5. This CDR3 is built from 14 residues. Per the germline V gene, CDR1 is SGHAT and CDR2 is FQNNGV.

V gene TRBV2 combines with J gene TRBJ1-1; D is undetermined. V lost 6 bases and J 6 bases, leaving 11 bases between the germline ends. The CDR3 is 12 residues long. Germline values: CDR1 SNHLY, CDR2 FYNNEI. This chain's CDR3 is CASRAGGPEAFF. CDR3 sequence (DNA): TGTGCCAGCAGGGCGGGAGGCCCTGAAGCTTTCTTT.

For the CDR3, the DNA is TGTGCCAGCAGCTTACACGGGTACTACGAGCAGTACTTC. Translated: CASSLHGYYEQYF. V and J are TRBV7-6 and TRBJ2-7; the D is unclear. The CDR3 spans 13 residues. CDR1 is SGHVS and CDR2 is FNYEAQ in the germline V gene. The V end lost 2 bases, the J end lost 3 bases, and 8 bases lay between the germline ends. The variable domain in full, with the rest retrieved from reference TRBV7-6 and TRBJ2-7, is GAGVSQSPRYKVTKRGQDVALRCDPISGHVSLYWYRQALGQGPEFLTYFNYEAQQDKSGLPNDRFSAERPEGSISTLTIQRTEQRDSAMYRCASSLHGYYEQYFGPGTRLTVT.

The V gene is TRBV28, the J gene TRBJ2-5; possible D gene TRBD1, 6 bases. This CDR3 contains 14 residues. Germline-derived CDR1 and CDR2 are MDHEN and SYDVKM. V lost 6 bases to trimming and J lost 2 bases, with 13 bases between them. The CDR3 reads CASSSDSSQETQYF. The DNA of the CDR3 is TGTGCCAGCAGCTCGGACAGCTCACAAGAGACCCAGTACTTC.

The chain combines TRBV24-1 with TRBJ1-4; D might be TRBD1 (5 bases). Trimming took off 2 bases at V and 8 bases at J, with 11 bases between the two ends. Germline-derived CDR1 and CDR2 are KGHDR and SFDVKD. The CDR3 consists of 14 residues. Here the CDR3 DNA reads TGTGCCACCAGTGATTCCGGGGGTCGGGAAAAACTGTTTTTT. Amino acid sequence: CATSDSGGREKLFF.

The genes are TRBV6-4 and TRBJ2-6; D unclear. Between the trimmed V and J ends, which lost 5 bases and 0 bases, there was a span of 17 bases. The CDR3 runs to 18 residues. The germline V gene has CDR1 MRHNA and CDR2 SNTAGT. The chain's CDR3 is CASSPRFSLFSGANVLTF. The DNA for the CDR3 is TGTGCCAGCAGTCCCCGGTTTAGTCTGTTCTCTGGGGCCAACGTCCTGACTTTC.

The V call is TRBV30, the J call TRBJ2-7; tentatively, D is TRBD2 (6 bases). The CDR3 is made up of 13 amino acids. CDR1 and CDR2 (germline): GTSNPN, SVGIG (reference sequence). Trimming left V 2 bases short and J 1 base short, with 9 bases between. CDR3 nucleotides: TGTGCCTGGAGTATCGGGACTTCCTACGAGCAGTACTTC. Its translation: CAWSIGTSYEQYF.

The genes are TRBV13 and TRBJ2-4; weak D call: TRBD1 (5 bases). The CDR3 spans 15 residues. In germline, CDR1 is PRHDT, CDR2 FYEKMQ (reference sequence). Trimming cost V 0 bases and J 7 bases, with 13 bases left between them. The DNA for the CDR3 is TGTGCCAGCAGCTTAGGCCTGCAGGGCAATAACATTCAGTACTTC. Translation: CASSLGLQGNNIQYF.

V usage is TRBV2 and J usage is TRBJ2-1, with 9 nucleotides matching TRBD1. The germline gives CDR1 SNHLY, CDR2 FYNNEI. Trimming at V came to 4 bases and at J to 5 bases, leaving 6 bases not matched to a gene. CDR3 length: 15 residues. This CDR3 reads CASSADRGLNNEQFF. In DNA form, the CDR3 reads TGTGCCAGCAGTGCTGACAGGGGGTTGAACAATGAGCAGTTCTTC.

This chain joins TRBV11-2 and TRBJ2-1, with a tentative D call TRBD2 (7 bases). Trimming removed 5 bases from V and 2 bases from J, with 19 bases in between. Germline CDR1 and CDR2: SGHAT and FQNNGV. This CDR3 region has 17 residues. CDR3 nucleotide sequence: TGTGCCAGCAGCCCACTGACGGGGGGCTCTACCTACAATGAGCAGTTCTTC. Translating gives CASSPLTGGSTYNEQFF.

V and J are TRBV7-9 and TRBJ2-7; 11 nucleotides line up with TRBD2. In germline, CDR1 is SEHNR, CDR2 FQNEAQ (reference sequence). The ends lost 7 bases at V and 4 bases at J; junction bases unmatched: 9. The CDR3 covers 15 residues. CDR3 amino acids: CASIHTSGSRYEQYF. In nucleotides, the CDR3 is TGTGCCAGCATCCACACTAGCGGGAGTCGGTACGAGCAGTACTTC.

CDR3 amino acids: CATRGGGETQYF. The CDR3, as DNA: TGTGCCACCCGGGGGGGCGGGGAGACCCAGTACTTC. V and J are TRBV2 and TRBJ2-5; TRBD2 agrees at 8 bases. The CDR3 has 12 residues. V was pared by 10 bases and J by 5 bases, with 6 bases of the junction left unmatched. Per germline, CDR1 SNHLY and CDR2 FYNNEI. Drawing the rest from reference TRBV2 and TRBJ2-5, the complete variable domain is EPEVTQTPSHQVTQMGQEVILRCVPISNHLYFYWYRQILGQKVEFLVSFYNNEISEKSEIFDDQFSVERPDGSNFTLKIRSTKLEDSAMYFCATRGGGETQYFGPGTRLLVL.

V and J are TRBV27 and TRBJ1-2; perhaps TRBD1 as D (6 bases). The germline V and J ends were trimmed by 5 bases and 4 bases, with 17 bases remaining between them. This CDR3 contains 15 residues. Germline V lookup: CDR1 MNHEY, CDR2 SMNVEV (reference sequence). CDR3 amino acids: CASSMTGPHGYGYTF. The CDR3 nucleotides are TGTGCCAGCAGTATGACAGGCCCGCATGGCTATGGCTACACCTTC.

This chain uses TRBV24-1 with TRBJ1-1; D is uncertain. V dropped 3 bases and J dropped 9 bases, with 19 bases sitting between them. The CDR3 totals 15 residues. Germline CDR1 reads KGHDR; CDR2 reads SFDVKD. CDR3 sequence: CATSDPATPPGQAFF. Here the CDR3 DNA reads TGTGCCACCAGTGATCCCGCCACTCCGCCAGGCCAAGCTTTCTTT.

V gene TRBV7-2 combines with J gene TRBJ2-1; tentative D call: TRBD2 (6 bases). From germline, CDR1 is SGHTA and CDR2 FQGNSA. V was trimmed by 5 bases and J by 3 bases, leaving 17 bases between them. There are 16 residues in the CDR3. The DNA for the CDR3 is TGTGCCAGCAGCACAGATCCCCGGGAGTACTACAATGAGCAGTTCTTC. Amino acid sequence: CASSTDPREYYNEQFF.

V is TRBV24-1 and J is TRBJ2-7, with D hard to call. Germline V gene sequence: CDR1 KGHDR, CDR2 SFDVKD. Trimming shortened V by 3 bases and J by 0 bases, and 5 bases separated the two germline ends. The length of the CDR3 is 13 residues. The DNA of the CDR3 is TGTGCCACCAGTGATGCGTACTCCTACGAGCAGTACTTC. Translation: CATSDAYSYEQYF.

This sequence joins TRBV4-1 and TRBJ1-2; TRBD1 aligns across 11 bases. Trimming removed 4 bases from V and 6 bases from J; junction bases left unmatched: 16. Germline values: CDR1 MGHRA, CDR2 YSYEKL. This CDR3 is 18 amino acids long. This CDR3 is CASSPRGTGGERVNGYTF. As DNA, the CDR3 is TGCGCCAGCAGCCCAAGAGGGACAGGGGGGGAGAGAGTAAATGGCTACACCTTC.